This T cell receptor (beta chain) derives from a study of blood T cell repertoires in COVID-19. This CDR3 region has 13 residues. CDR1 is ENHRY and CDR2 is SYGVKD in the germline V gene. The ends were cut back, 7 bases at V and 6 bases at J, with 13 bases in the middle. As originally analysed: Estimation of nucleated cell counts was performed using reference gene primer amplification. The method was immunoSEQ multiplex PCR; TCRdb's version includes in-frame clones alone and lacks a portion of them. V, J and clone size were drawn from that table, and D and trimming were deduced from the DNA. Of 35,000 to 50,000 clones listed, around 89% are singletons.

The TCR sequence derives from a human donor in a cohort sampled during active COVID-19. V usage is TRBV10-3 and J usage is TRBJ1-5; TRBD1 is a possible D gene (6 bases). The specimen sequenced was peripheral blood. The CDR3 reads CAITGGEGQPQHF. DNA of the CDR3: TGTGCCATCACTGGGGGCGAAGGTCAGCCCCAGCATTTT.